The 13 T cell receptor beta chains given below trace back to one sample, sequenced in a study of blood T cell repertoires in COVID-19. The table came from immunoSEQ multiplex PCR; TCRdb's copy has only in-frame clones and leaves some out. The sample has 120,000 to 150,000 clones; over 70% are singletons. The sample was peripheral blood. All receptors come from a man aged 80 or over with acute or convalescent COVID-19.

This clone has just a few counts. The V and J genes are TRBV24-1 and TRBJ1-5; weak D call: TRBD1 (6 bases). Trimming cost V 4 bases and J 9 bases, with 9 bases left between them. CDR1 and CDR2 from the germline V gene are KGHDR and SFDVKD. This CDR3 is 12 amino acids long. The CDR3 region has the DNA TGTGCCACCAGTGACCCGGACAGGCCCCAGCATTTT. This encodes CATSDPDRPQHF.

On this clone itself: This specimen includes other DNA sequences encoding the same CDR3. The CDR3 nucleotides are TGTGCCAGCAGTTACTCGACAGGGGGCGGTGAAAAACTGTTTTTT. Residues: CASSYSTGGGEKLFF. This chain joins TRBV6-5 and TRBJ1-4, with 10 bases matching TRBD1. Germline loops: CDR1 MNHEY, CDR2 SVGAGI. The CDR3 runs 15 residues. V lost 0 bases to trimming and J lost 7 bases; unmatched junction nucleotides: 2.

The chain joins TRBV19 to TRBJ1-5, with 7 bases identical to TRBD1. V lost 5 bases and J lost 2; bases outside the gene matches: 3. Germline V gene data show CDR1 as LNHDA and CDR2 as SQIVND (reference sequence). This CDR3 contains 14 residues. The CDR3, as DNA: TGTGCCAGTAGTCAAACAGGGGGCAATCAGCCCCAGCATTTT. Translation: CASSQTGGNQPQHF.

The chain joins TRBV7-9 to TRBJ2-1; 7 bases are shared with TRBD1. The junction had 20 bases not matched to a gene; V was cut back by 5 bases and J by 4 bases. Per the germline V gene, CDR1 is SEHNR and CDR2 is FQNEAQ (reference sequence). The CDR3 is 19 amino acids. The CDR3 nucleotides are TGTGCCAGCAGCCAAGAGAGGAACCGTCCGGGACAGATATACAATGAGCAGTTCTTC. Its translation: CASSQERNRPGQIYNEQFF. Using reference TRBV7-9 and TRBJ2-1 for the parts outside the CDR3, the full variable domain is DTGVSQNPRHKITKRGQNVTFRCDPISEHNRLYWYRQTLGQGPEFLTYFQNEAQLEKSRLLSDRFSAERPKGSFSTLEIQRTEQGDSAMYLCASSQERNRPGQIYNEQFFGPGTRLTVL.

This clone was detected only a few times. The chain links TRBV28 to TRBJ2-1; 9 nucleotides line up with TRBD2. The CDR3 spans 16 residues. After removal of 6 bases from V and 4 bases from J, the junction contained 10 bases not matched to a gene. The germline V gene has CDR1 MDHEN and CDR2 SYDVKM. The DNA for the CDR3 is TGTGCCAGCAGCCCAGGGCCTAGCGGGATTTACAATGAGCAGTTCTTC. It codes for CASSPGPSGIYNEQFF. Variable domain in full (rest from reference TRBV28 and TRBJ2-1): DVKVTQSSRYLVKRTGEKVFLECVQDMDHENMFWYRQDPGLGLRLIYFSYDVKMKEKGDIPEGYSVSREKKERFSLILESASTNQTSMYLCASSPGPSGIYNEQFFGPGTRLTVL.

The CDR3 bases are TGCGCCAGCAGCCCATTGACTAGCGGGAGAGCAGATACGCAGTATTTT. Translating gives CASSPLTSGRADTQYF. The J gene is TRBJ2-3, the V gene TRBV4-1; TRBD2 matches 12 bases. The CDR3 totals 16 residues. Germline CDR1 reads MGHRA; CDR2 reads YSYEKL. Trimming removed 4 bases from V and 4 bases from J; junction bases left unmatched: 6.

The chain is built from TRBV11-2 and TRBJ1-6; possible D gene TRBD1, 5 bases. Trimming stripped 5 bases from V and 9 bases from J, with 14 bases between. The germline CDR1 and CDR2 sequences are SGHAT and FQNNGV. CDR3 size: 14 residues. The CDR3 protein is CASSPRGGTSPLHF. The DNA for the CDR3 is TGTGCCAGCAGCCCGCGGGGAGGGACTTCACCCCTCCACTTT.

The gene calls are TRBV7-2 and TRBJ1-5; the D is unclear. The CDR3 contains 15 residues. V lost 1 base and J lost 8, with 15 bases in between. The germline V gene has CDR1 SGHTA and CDR2 FQGNSA. In nucleotides, the CDR3 is TGTGCCAGCAGCTTAGACCAGGCAACGGGGAAGCCCCAGCATTTT. Amino acid sequence: CASSLDQATGKPQHF.

V is TRBV7-9 and J is TRBJ2-6, with 9 bases that match TRBD1. The CDR3 sequence is 19 residues long. The germline V gene encodes CDR1 SEHNR and CDR2 FQNEAQ (reference sequence). V lost 8 bases, J lost 2 bases, and 16 bases stayed unmatched. The CDR3 DNA reads TGTGCCAGCGCCCCCCTGGGGGACAGGGTAAAGGCTGGGGCCAACGTCCTGACTTTC. It specifies CASAPLGDRVKAGANVLTF.

This clone was recorded only once. The chain employs TRBV4-1 and TRBJ2-1, with D possibly being TRBD2 (5 bases). The germline V gene has CDR1 MGHRA and CDR2 YSYEKL. V lost 1 base, J lost 7 bases, and 11 bases lay in between. The CDR3 contains 14 residues. This chain's CDR3 is CASSQGGGSNEQFF. The CDR3 DNA is TGCGCCAGCAGCCAAGGCGGCGGGTCTAATGAGCAGTTCTTC.

This clone was found once. The gene calls are TRBV7-9 and TRBJ2-7, with 9 bases that match TRBD1. Germline CDR1 is SEHNR and CDR2 is FQNEAQ (reference sequence). The CDR3 extends over 18 amino acids. Trimming removed 1 base from V and 0 bases from J; junction bases left unmatched: 10. The CDR3 nucleotides are TGTGCCAGCAGCTTAGTGTTCGGACAGGGGCAAAGCTCCTACGAGCAGTACTTC. Residues: CASSLVFGQGQSSYEQYF.

The chain employs TRBV6-5 and TRBJ2-1; D possibly corresponds to TRBD2 (6 bases). V lost 8 bases, J lost 1 base, and 15 bases lay in between. Looked up from germline, CDR1 is MNHEY and CDR2 is SVGAGI. This CDR3 contains 15 residues. CDR3 nucleotide sequence: TGTGCCAGCCTACGTGGGGCGGGATCCTACAATGAGCAGTTCTTC. It translates to CASLRGAGSYNEQFF.

V usage is TRBV6-1 and J usage is TRBJ1-5; D gene uncertain. In germline, CDR1 is MNHNS, CDR2 SASEGT. The CDR3 totals 14 residues. Trimming stripped 1 base from V and 4 bases from J, with 8 bases between. In DNA, the CDR3 is TGTGCCAGCAGTGAAGTGAGGGCTAATCAGCCCCAGCATTTT. It yields the protein CASSEVRANQPQHF.